One and the same sample provided the 18 T cell receptor beta chains below, sequenced in a study of blood T cell repertoires in COVID-19. Data came from immunoSEQ multiplex PCR; TCRdb stores just in-frame clones and leaves some out. The sample consists of under 300,000 clones, around 90% of them appearing once. Sequencing input: peripheral blood. Source of these receptors: a woman aged 25-40 years with acute or convalescent COVID-19.

This chain links TRBV7-8 with TRBJ2-3; 10 nucleotides agree with TRBD2. In germline, CDR1 is SGHVS, CDR2 FQNEAQ. The CDR3 totals 16 residues. The V gene end was trimmed by 1 base and the J gene end by 3 bases; junction bases not matched to a gene: 4. The DNA for the CDR3 is TGTGCCAGCAGCTTAGAGGCGACTAGCGGGACAGATACGCAGTATTTT. This encodes CASSLEATSGTDTQYF.

CDR3 residues: CASGLLYPGQGVEQYF. As DNA, the CDR3 is TGTGCTAGTGGTTTGCTCTACCCGGGACAGGGTGTCGAGCAGTACTTC. The chain is built from TRBV12-5 and TRBJ2-7; 9 nucleotides agree with TRBD1. The V segment lost 2 bases and the J segment 6 bases; nucleotides outside the gene matches: 11. Germline values: CDR1 LGHNT, CDR2 FRNRAP. This CDR3 region has 16 residues.

The chain recombines TRBV27 with TRBJ1-2, with 8 bases that match TRBD1. Germline assignment: CDR1 MNHEY and CDR2 SMNVEV (reference sequence). The CDR3 loop spans 14 amino acids. With V trimmed by 4 bases and J by 5 bases, 6 bases remained unmatched. The CDR3 DNA reads as TGTGCCAGCAGTTCTCGGACAGGGAGGTATGGCTACACCTTC. It encodes CASSSRTGRYGYTF.

V usage is TRBV2 and J usage is TRBJ2-3, with 8 bases lining up with TRBD2. Germline V gene sequence: CDR1 SNHLY, CDR2 FYNNEI. CDR3 length equals 14 residues. Unmatched junction bases numbered 6, after V lost 10 bases and J lost 0 bases. CDR3 sequence (DNA): TGTGCCACCTTAATAGCGGGGAGCACAGATACGCAGTATTTT. This encodes CATLIAGSTDTQYF.

The chain links TRBV7-6 to TRBJ2-7, with 7 bases fitting TRBD2. The CDR3 is 13 residues long. Germline values: CDR1 SGHVS, CDR2 FNYEAQ. After removal of 5 bases from V and 5 bases from J, the junction contained 6 bases not matched to a gene. CDR3: CASSMGGIDEQYF. For the CDR3, the DNA is TGTGCCAGCAGCATGGGAGGGATTGACGAGCAGTACTTC.

The rearrangement links TRBV2 to TRBJ2-5, with D tentatively TRBD2 (5 bases). The V gene's germline CDR1 is SNHLY and CDR2 FYNNEI. This CDR3 comprises 15 residues. V was cut by 4 bases and J by 0 bases, with 12 bases left in between. The CDR3 DNA follows: TGTGCCAGCAGTGCCCCGGACTGGTACCAAGAGACCCAGTACTTC. The encoded protein is CASSAPDWYQETQYF.

The chain carries TRBV6-5 and TRBJ1-2; no clear D gene. With 9 bases removed from V and 9 bases from J, the gap between germline ends came to 26 bases. This CDR3 spans 15 amino acids. Germline V CDR1 and CDR2: MNHEY, SVGAGI. The CDR3 spells CARKSLALGATSYTF. CDR3 nucleotides: TGTGCCAGAAAAAGCCTGGCGCTTGGAGCTACTAGCTACACCTTC.

This rearrangement joins TRBV7-9 to TRBJ1-3; D remains unclear. The CDR3 sequence is 15 residues long. Looked up from germline, CDR1 is SEHNR and CDR2 is FQNEAQ (reference sequence). Trimming shortened V by 5 bases and J by 2 bases, and 13 bases separated the two germline ends. This CDR3 reads CASSLPRSTGNTIYF. The CDR3 region has the DNA TGTGCCAGCAGCCTCCCTAGGAGTACTGGAAACACCATATATTTT.

This clone has just a few counts. The chain is built from TRBV4-1 and TRBJ2-7, with 9 bases that match TRBD2. Germline V gives CDR1 MGHRA, CDR2 YSYEKL. With 5 bases clipped from V and 1 base from J, the junction kept 3 bases outside the gene matches. The CDR3 runs 14 residues. The CDR3 here is CASSKREESYEQYF. DNA for the CDR3: TGCGCCAGCAGCAAGCGGGAGGAGTCCTACGAGCAGTACTTC.

This chain joins TRBV27 and TRBJ2-1; 14 bases map to TRBD2. CDR1 is MNHEY and CDR2 is SMNVEV in the germline V gene (reference sequence). The CDR3 has 17 residues. With V trimmed by 6 bases and J by 8 bases, 12 bases remained unmatched. The CDR3 loop reads CASSPGTSGSIIDEQFF. CDR3 DNA: TGTGCCAGCAGCCCCGGGACTAGCGGGAGTATTATCGATGAGCAGTTCTTC.

J is TRBJ2-7 and V is TRBV5-1, with 13 bases that match TRBD2. The CDR3 is 15 amino acids. CDR1 and CDR2 (germline): SGHRS, YFSETQ. Trimming cost V 0 bases and J 5 bases; bases outside gene matches: 2. The CDR3 here is CASSLETSGRDEQYF. Written as DNA, the CDR3 is TGCGCCAGCAGCTTGGAAACTAGCGGGAGGGACGAGCAGTACTTC. Together with reference TRBV5-1 and TRBJ2-7, the CDR3 gives the full variable domain: KAGVTQTPRYLIKTRGQQVTLSCSPISGHRSVSWYQQTPGQGLQFLFEYFSETQRNKGNFPGRFSGRQFSNSRSEMNVSTLELGDSALYLCASSLETSGRDEQYFGPGTRLTVT.

The chain is built from TRBV27 and TRBJ2-1, with D tentatively TRBD1 (7 bases). This CDR3 spans 16 amino acids. Trimming cost V 2 bases and J 5 bases, with 16 bases left between them. Germline V gives CDR1 MNHEY, CDR2 SMNVEV (reference sequence). The chain's CDR3 is CASSLRLVGGHNEQFF. DNA for the CDR3: TGTGCCAGCAGTTTAAGACTAGTAGGGGGCCACAATGAGCAGTTCTTC.

The sample holds a few counts of this clone. V usage is TRBV7-9 and J usage is TRBJ2-3, with 10 bases lining up with TRBD1. The CDR3 is 15 amino acids. With 5 bases clipped from V and 1 base from J, the junction kept 3 bases outside the gene matches. Germline CDR1 is SEHNR and CDR2 is FQNEAQ (reference sequence). CDR3 loop: CASSRDRGGTDTQYF. Written as DNA, the CDR3 is TGTGCCAGCAGCAGGGACAGGGGAGGCACAGATACGCAGTATTTT.

Written as DNA, the CDR3 is TGTGCCAGCAGCTTTCGGCTAGCGGGAGAAAGTGAGCAGTTCTTC. Amino acid sequence: CASSFRLAGESEQFF. V and J are TRBV7-2 and TRBJ2-1, with 10 bases lining up with TRBD2. The V segment lost 3 bases and the J segment 9 bases; nucleotides outside the gene matches: 8. This CDR3 has 15 residues. The V gene's germline CDR1 is SGHTA and CDR2 FQGNSA.

The CDR3 nucleotides are TGTGCCAGCAGCTTAGTGGGACAGGGTTACACAGATACGCAGTATTTT. Translation gives CASSLVGQGYTDTQYF. The V call is TRBV7-2, the J call TRBJ2-3; 9 nucleotides line up with TRBD1. The CDR3 is 16 amino acids. Germline CDR1 reads SGHTA; CDR2 reads FQGNSA. The J segment lost 2 bases and the V segment lost 1 base, leaving 4 bases of the junction unmatched.

This sequence joins TRBV7-8 and TRBJ2-7, with 9 bases identical to TRBD1. The junction had 10 bases not matched to a gene; V was cut back by 2 bases and J by 2 bases. This CDR3 is built from 17 residues. CDR1 SGHVS and CDR2 FQNEAQ come from the germline V gene. DNA of the CDR3: TGTGCCAGCAGCTTACAGACAGGGGGGACACTCCCCTACGAGCAGTACTTC. It is translated as CASSLQTGGTLPYEQYF.

The gene calls are TRBV6-2 or TRBV6-3 and TRBJ2-3; tentatively, D is TRBD2 (5 bases). V was pared by 2 bases and J by 4 bases, with 16 bases between. CDR1 is MNHEY and CDR2 is SVGEGT in the germline V gene. The CDR3 contains 16 residues. The DNA of the CDR3 is TGTGCCAGCAGTTACGTGCGCCCCGGAGGAGCAGATACGCAGTATTTT. It yields the protein CASSYVRPGGADTQYF.

The chain links TRBV10-2 to TRBJ1-1, with D perhaps matching TRBD1 (5 bases). The CDR3 has 15 amino acids. CDR1 is WSHSY and CDR2 is SAAADI in the germline V gene. The ends were cut back, 0 bases at V and 6 bases at J, with 14 bases in the middle. The DNA for the CDR3 is TGCGCCAGCAGTGAGTCTGGACAATCACCGTCTGAAGCTTTCTTT. Translating it yields CASSESGQSPSEAFF.